Given below is one T cell receptor (beta chain) in context. Its specificity is not known. The treatment: randomized to nivolumab then ipilimumab (arm A) or the reverse (arm B). The data stem from a study of sequential checkpoint blockade in melanoma. Study overall: Under 25 patients had matched tumor biopsies before treatment and at week 13 after nivolumab or ipilimumab alone.

Profiling relied on immunoSEQ multiplex PCR, and the TCRdb table lists in-frame clones only, not all of them. The profile covers more than 2,500 clones, with around 21% appearing a single time and roughly a tenth taken by the ten largest. General observations from the study: Response in arm A was associated with pretreatment TIL clonality.

The sequence derives from a human donor with melanoma. Sequencing was performed on tumor tissue (inferred from file names), taken from a patient given nivolumab and ipilimumab in sequence.

The CDR3, as DNA: TGTGCCAGCAGAGATCTAGGACAGTTATCTGGAAACACCATATATTTT. This codes for CASRDLGQLSGNTIYF. This rearrangement joins TRBV28 to TRBJ1-3; weak D call: TRBD1 (6 bases). The V gene lost 6 bases and the J gene lost 1 base, with 16 bases spanning the gap. This CDR3 comprises 16 residues. Germline CDR1 is MDHEN and CDR2 is SYDVKM.